This TCR beta chain was captured by sequencing in a study of graft-versus-host responses after intestinal transplantation (dated by TCRdb to the early 2020s). A note on the overall study: The transplants that recipients got were multivisceral, liver-intestinal, or isolated intestinal. All recipients received anti-thymocyte globulin induction followed by maintenance tacrolimus and steroids for three to four years. Bulk TCR-beta CDR3 sequencing was used to track graft-versus-host and host-versus-graft alloreactive T cell clones in the graft, circulation and bone marrow after intestinal transplantation. Alloreactive clones were identified by sequencing pre-transplant mixed lymphocyte reaction products and comparing them with unstimulated pre-transplant donor and recipient T cells. The cohort enrolled some 23 intestinal transplant recipients including one retransplant, and a few patients lacking pretransplant specimens were excluded. Donor T cell macrochimerism was defined as a peak of at least 4% donor T cells among recipient peripheral blood mononuclear cells. Instead of going to the commercial service, samples from a few later patients were sequenced in-house on an Illumina MiSeq and processed with MiXCR. Study-wide conclusions, independent of this receptor: GvH clones were detected in recipient bone marrow, and some appeared earlier in ileal mucosa or blood, consistent with an intestinal mucosal origin. In the allografts of patients with donor T cell macrochimerism, GvH to HvG T cell clonal ratios were high. Early after transplant, peak levels of circulating GvH clones were found to be associated with declines in HvG clones. The relatively low number and heterogeneity of intestinal transplant patients limited the conclusions.

Library preparation was by the immunoSEQ multiplex PCR assay. For most patients, genomic DNA was isolated with the Qiagen DNeasy Blood and Tissue Kit and sent frozen to Adaptive Biotechnologies for TCR sequencing. For most patients, genomic DNA was subjected to high-throughput TCR-beta CDR3 sequencing by Adaptive Biotechnologies. The paper's processing steps were these. TCR sequencing data were retrieved from Adaptive's ImmunoSEQ software for about 17 patients, whereas three other patients were processed with MiXCR and VDJtools. To correct CD4 versus CD8 sorting errors, any sequence found in both subsets at a frequency ratio below 5:1 was removed. CDR3 nucleotide sequences shared between donor and recipient were removed because their origin could not be assigned. At least 2-fold expansion over unstimulated cells and a minimum CFSE-low frequency of 0.002% (template counts) or 0.001% (read counts) were required for clones to be classified as alloreactive. A clone was considered mappable if detected in the sequenced pre-transplant spleen, lymph node, or MLR CFSE-low populations of the donor or recipient. Cumulative frequency of alloreactive clones was calculated as a percentage of all sequences weighted by copy number. TCRdb holds this immuneACCESS table with in-frame rearrangements only. Some clones are missing; in checked studies, unresolved V genes explain under half, and the rest has no known cause. V, J and clone size derive from that table, while D and trimming were established from the DNA sequence. The sample table contains tens of thousands of clones; only one count was recorded for approximately 95% of them. The ten top clones hold more than 0.45% of the sample.

For this clone: No cognate antigen has been identified for it. Nothing much larger sits one base from this clone, and base qualities are not available.

The label giving this sample's time point can be read as: cells obtained before transplantation from donor or recipient. CD3+CD4+ and CD3+CD8+ populations were FACS-sorted from unstimulated pre-transplant donor and recipient cells taken from spleen or lymph nodes. This specimen was unstimulated CD8+ T cells sorted from spleen or lymph node cells, taken before transplant. The receptor's source is a human donor who was the organ donor for an intestinal transplant.

CDR3 reads: CASSGPGQGVEKLFF. The DNA is as follows: TGTGCCAGCAGCGGCCCGGGACAGGGGGTTGAAAAACTGTTTTTT. The rearrangement combines TRBV7-9 with TRBJ1-4; the junction holds 11 bases that match TRBD1. Taken from cysteine to phenylalanine, the CDR3 has 15 residues. Here the CDR3 DNA is all that survives: 45 bases in frame from base 1. CDR1 is given as SEHNR and CDR2 as FQNEAQ, both from the germline V gene (reference sequence). Relative to germline, V is missing 5 bases and J is missing 7 bases, with 6 bases of the junction outside any gene match.